This TCR beta chain was sequenced during a study of blood T cells in healthy people across ages. A sample-barcoded 5' primer and a J-beta primer mix were used in a second PCR of roughly 7 to 11 cycles. Via MiXCR, TCRdb re-called the 5' RACE reads, giving one row per CDR3 protein. The sample shows more than 650,000 distinct CDR3 sequences, about 20% of them seen only once. Donors ranged from roughly 6 to 95 years old and were healthy Caucasians in Russia. The CDR3 consists of 11 residues. V gave up 11 bases and J gave up 1 base, with 8 bases separating them. Germline-derived CDR1 and CDR2 are MNHEY and SMNVEV (reference sequence). About this clonotype: What it recognizes is unknown.

Overall study results and limits: The study could not conclusively compare naive and antigen-experienced cells, given its unsorted PBMCs.

The material sequenced was blood. The chain is built from TRBV27 and TRBJ1-1; D is unclear. This clonotype was sampled from a man in his sixties or seventies in good health. CDR3 sequence: CAVMANTEAFF. CDR3 coding DNA: TGTGCCGTCATGGCGAACACTGAAGCTTTCTTT.